Each of the 13 T cell receptor beta chains below was sequenced from the same sample in a study of T-cell reconstitution after alpha-beta-depleted transplantation in children. The TCRbeta library was prepared with unique molecular identifiers. TCRdb reprocessed the PCR reads with MiXCR, giving one entry per CDR3 protein. This table holds about 240,000 distinct CDR3 sequences, 12% found once. The starting material was PBMCs from the stem cell graft donor, obtained from the stem cell graft. Receptor source: a human donor who donated a stem cell graft to a child with acute lymphoblastic leukemia.

This clonotype appeared many times. V gene TRBV11-1 combines with J gene TRBJ2-1; 8 bases match TRBD1. This CDR3 is 18 amino acids long. Germline CDR1 is SGHAT and CDR2 is FQDESV (reference sequence). J was trimmed by 0 bases and V by 6 bases; bases with no gene match: 13. The CDR3 reads CASSPTRTGKNSYNEQFF. The CDR3 DNA sequence: TGTGCCAGCAGTCCAACGAGGACAGGGAAGAACTCCTACAATGAGCAGTTCTTC.

This clonotype was seen at least ten times. This sequence joins TRBV7-2 and TRBJ2-7; 7 bases align to TRBD1. Germline lookup yields CDR1 SGHTA and CDR2 FQGNSA. The CDR3 length is 12 residues. After removal of 5 bases from V and 6 bases from J, the junction contained 4 bases not matched to a gene. CDR3 sequence reads: CASSKTGFEQYF. The DNA for the CDR3 is TGTGCCAGCAGCAAGACAGGGTTCGAGCAGTACTTC.

The chain combines TRBV7-9 with TRBJ2-7; possibly TRBD1 or TRBD2 for D (7 bases each). The V gene lost 1 base and the J gene lost 2 bases, with 15 bases spanning the gap. The CDR3 spans 16 residues. Germline CDR1 SEHNR, CDR2 FQNEAQ (reference sequence). The DNA for the CDR3 is TGTGCCAGCAGCTTAGGGGGGGGGCAGGGGGCCTACGAGCAGTACTTC. It yields the protein CASSLGGGQGAYEQYF.

This clonotype was detected many times. Here the CDR3 reads CASSPEARGVRYGYTF. The CDR3 DNA reads TGTGCCAGCAGCCCAGAGGCAAGGGGCGTACGATATGGCTACACCTTC. The chain combines TRBV7-2 with TRBJ1-2; tentative D call: TRBD1 (5 bases). Trimming stripped 5 bases from V and 5 bases from J, with 21 bases between. CDR1 SGHTA and CDR2 FQGNSA come from the germline V gene. The CDR3 spans 16 residues.

This clonotype has at least ten counts. This chain joins TRBV7-8 and TRBJ1-5, with TRBD1 identical over 7 bases. The length of the CDR3 is 14 residues. V was clipped by 5 bases and J by 6 bases; unmatched bases: 7. Germline V gene sequence: CDR1 SGHVS, CDR2 FQNEAQ. The CDR3 loop reads CASSLIQGTQPQHF. DNA for the CDR3: TGTGCCAGCAGCCTAATACAGGGGACTCAGCCCCAGCATTTT.

The chain carries TRBV7-6 and TRBJ2-3, with D possibly matching TRBD2 (6 bases). The CDR3 spans 14 residues. V gave up 5 bases and J gave up 2 bases, with 11 bases separating them. CDR1 and CDR2 from the germline V gene are SGHVS and FNYEAQ. As DNA, the CDR3 is TGTGCCAGCAGCGCCCGGGAGTTCACAGATACGCAGTATTTT. Protein sequence: CASSAREFTDTQYF. Variable domain in full (rest from reference TRBV7-6 and TRBJ2-3): GAGVSQSPRYKVTKRGQDVALRCDPISGHVSLYWYRQALGQGPEFLTYFNYEAQQDKSGLPNDRFSAERPEGSISTLTIQRTEQRDSAMYRCASSAREFTDTQYFGPGTRLTVL.

Many counts were recorded for this clonotype. This chain links TRBV11-1 with TRBJ1-1; weak D call: TRBD1 (6 bases). The germline gives CDR1 SGHAT, CDR2 FQDESV (reference sequence). The CDR3 runs to 19 residues. Trimming removed 5 bases at V and 5 bases at J, with 30 bases between. The CDR3 sequence is CASSARTGRELMEGTEAFF. The DNA for the CDR3 is TGTGCCAGCAGCGCCCGCACAGGGAGGGAATTGATGGAGGGAACTGAAGCTTTCTTT.

This clonotype occurred many times. This sequence joins TRBV6-6 and TRBJ2-1; D call uncertain. Trimming left V 4 bases short and J 6 bases short, with 4 bases between. The CDR3 runs to 11 residues. Germline-derived CDR1 and CDR2 are MNHNY and SVGAGI (reference sequence). The CDR3 bases are TGTGCCAGCAGTTCTTTCAATGAGCAGTTCTTC. Its protein product is CASSSFNEQFF.

This clonotype was counted ten times or more. The J gene is TRBJ2-7, the V gene TRBV7-9; the D gene is possibly TRBD1 (6 bases). The V end lost 3 bases, the J end lost 7 bases, and 16 bases lay between the germline ends. The germline gives CDR1 SEHNR, CDR2 FQNEAQ (reference sequence). The CDR3 has 14 amino acids. CDR3 loop: CASSFSNSGEEQYF. CDR3 DNA sequence: TGTGCCAGCAGCTTTTCCAACTCAGGGGAAGAGCAGTACTTC.

This clonotype was seen at least ten times. The rearrangement joins TRBV6-1 to TRBJ2-5; D possibly uses TRBD1 or TRBD2 (5 bases each). Germline V gene sequence: CDR1 MNHNS, CDR2 SASEGT. V lost 6 bases and J 2 bases, leaving 13 bases between the germline ends. The CDR3 extends over 14 amino acids. CDR3 nucleotides: TGTGCCAGCAGCGGCCGGGGACCACAAGAGACCCAGTACTTC. This gives the protein CASSGRGPQETQYF.

This clonotype occurred many times. This chain uses TRBV27 with TRBJ1-1; D is undetermined. Trimming shortened V by 5 bases and J by 0 bases, and 10 bases separated the two germline ends. The germline gives CDR1 MNHEY, CDR2 SMNVEV (reference sequence). The CDR3 has 14 residues. The CDR3 here is CASSMRRMNTEAFF. Here the CDR3 DNA reads TGTGCCAGCAGTATGCGCAGGATGAACACTGAAGCTTTCTTT.

This clonotype was recorded many times. The genes are TRBV6-5 and TRBJ2-2, with D unresolved. V gave up 2 bases and J gave up 2 bases, with 15 bases separating them. The length of the CDR3 is 17 residues. The germline V gene has CDR1 MNHEY and CDR2 SVGAGI. This CDR3 reads CASSYRAAHSNTGELFF. The CDR3 DNA reads TGTGCCAGCAGTTACAGGGCCGCGCATTCAAACACCGGGGAGCTGTTTTTT.

The sample holds a few counts of this clonotype. The chain recombines TRBV18 with TRBJ1-5; D is uncertain. With 3 bases removed from V and 7 bases from J, the gap between germline ends came to 10 bases. Germline loops: CDR1 KGHSH, CDR2 LQKENI. The CDR3 spans 13 residues. For the CDR3, the DNA is TGTGCCAGCTCACCGACCAAGGGACAGCCCCAGCATTTT. It specifies CASSPTKGQPQHF.